Sequencing of this T cell receptor beta chain was carried out in a study of CD8+ T cells in alopecia areata. Turning to the study itself: Patients remained on tofacitinib for 6 to 18 months and then went 6 months without it.

The CDR3 has 12 amino acids. V was trimmed by 2 bases and J by 6 bases, leaving 8 bases between them. Germline CDR1 SQVTM, CDR2 ANQGSEA. As the sequencing template, cDNA was produced by extracting RNA and reverse transcribing it. Using immunoSEQ multiplex PCR, the repertoire was profiled, and TCRdb retains in-frame clones only, with some absent. Of about 150,000 clones listed, 40% to 65% are singletons. The J gene is TRBJ2-1, the V gene TRBV29-1; possible D gene TRBD1, 6 bases. This receptor was obtained from a human donor with alopecia areata. Specimen: CD8+ T cells sorted from blood, collected at week 0. CDR3 in amino acids: CSVEPGVNEQFF. The CDR3 coding sequence is TGCAGCGTTGAACCAGGGGTCAATGAGCAGTTCTTC.